Detailed here is one T cell receptor (beta chain). Its target is unknown. Produced via immunoSEQ multiplex PCR; TCRdb's table is partial and in-frame only. Of some 170,000 clones detected, about 92% appear once; the ten largest clones hold roughly 0.98%. The source of the sample is a study of T cell responses to AZD1222 COVID-19 vaccine. Second-dose schedules of about 4 or about 12 weeks were combined. Broader study findings: Unmutated variant regions are reportedly targeted by nearly half of spike-specific TCRs. The donors showed a predominance of white British ancestry and of females, with possible underestimation of clonal diversity. Only a handful of AZD1222 recipients, several in all, had baseline seropositivity.

The V gene lost 4 bases and the J gene lost 5 bases, with 19 bases spanning the gap. CDR1 and CDR2 (germline): SGHRS, YFSETQ. There are 15 residues in the CDR3. Sequenced here: peripheral blood, sampled 28 days after the second AZD1222 dose. V and J are TRBV5-1 and TRBJ2-7; no clear D. The TCR originated in an adult who received the AZD1222 COVID-19 vaccine. CDR3 nucleotide sequence: TGCGCCAGCAGCGCGGTGGTCGGCCCCTTCGACGAGCAGTACTTC. This codes for CASSAVVGPFDEQYF.